One and the same sample provided the 24 T cell receptor beta chains below, sequenced in a study of T-cell reconstitution after alpha-beta-depleted transplantation in children. TCRbeta library construction was performed incorporating unique molecular identifiers. TCRdb itself ran the PCR reads through MiXCR, one entry per CDR3 protein. The sample holds fewer than 700,000 distinct CDR3 sequences, around 13% seen once. The sequences come from PBMCs, mostly from graft donor cells, collected 360 days after TCRalphabeta/CD19-depleted stem cell transplant. The receptors stem from a male patient between 10 and 17 years old who had a stem cell transplant for acute myeloid leukemia, so the T cells may come from the graft donor.

This clonotype was observed a handful of times. The J gene is TRBJ2-3, the V gene TRBV10-3; no clear D. This CDR3 comprises 15 residues. The germline CDR1 and CDR2 sequences are ENHRY and SYGVKD. V was trimmed by 4 bases and J by 0 bases, leaving 11 bases between them. CDR3 residues: CAISGTYSSTDTQYF. The CDR3 DNA is TGTGCCATCAGTGGCACCTACTCTAGCACAGATACGCAGTATTTT.

The chain uses TRBV4-2 and TRBJ2-3; a weak D match, TRBD1 (6 bases). The V and J ends lost 0 bases and 3 bases respectively, with 19 bases between them. This CDR3 has 18 residues. Germline loops: CDR1 LGHNA, CDR2 YNFKEQ. The CDR3 reads CASSQDHRDTGQTDTQYF. CDR3 coding DNA: TGTGCCAGCAGCCAAGATCACCGGGACACCGGGCAGACAGATACGCAGTATTTT.

This chain uses TRBV12-5 with TRBJ2-5, with D hard to call. Trimming left V 5 bases short and J 5 bases short, with 12 bases between. The CDR3 runs 13 residues. Germline CDR1 and CDR2: LGHNT and FRNRAP. CDR3: CASGRDSWETQYF. Here the CDR3 DNA reads TGTGCTAGTGGTCGCGACTCCTGGGAGACCCAGTACTTC.

This clonotype has just a few counts. The J gene is TRBJ2-1, the V gene TRBV7-3; TRBD1 agrees at 7 bases. The V and J ends lost 6 bases and 9 bases, in that order; junction bases with no gene match: 11. The germline V gene encodes CDR1 SGHTA and CDR2 FQGTGA. There are 14 residues in the CDR3. DNA for the CDR3: TGTGCCAGCAGGACGACAGGGCTGTATGGTGAGCAGTTCTTC. It yields the protein CASRTTGLYGEQFF.

This clonotype was seen only a few times. The chain couples TRBV7-8 to TRBJ2-5; 12 bases agree with TRBD2. Trimming at V came to 1 base and at J to 3 bases, leaving 6 bases not matched to a gene. CDR1 is SGHVS and CDR2 is FQNEAQ in the germline V gene. This CDR3 has 17 residues. In DNA, the CDR3 is TGTGCCAGCAGCTTAGGGACTAGCGGGGTGGGGGAAGAGACCCAGTACTTC. It translates to CASSLGTSGVGEETQYF.

The chain recombines TRBV30 with TRBJ2-1, with D possibly matching TRBD2 (6 bases). V lost 1 base to trimming and J lost 12 bases, with 25 bases between them. In germline, CDR1 is GTSNPN, CDR2 SVGIG (reference sequence). The CDR3 runs 16 residues. The CDR3 sequence is CAWSDRGIGGNWGQFF. The CDR3 DNA sequence: TGTGCCTGGAGTGACCGGGGGATTGGCGGGAACTGGGGGCAGTTCTTC.

This chain joins TRBV29-1 and TRBJ2-5; weak D call: TRBD1 (6 bases). Trimming removed 6 bases from V and 0 bases from J, with 11 bases in between. The CDR3 contains 13 residues. Germline lookup yields CDR1 SQVTM and CDR2 ANQGSEA. The CDR3 is CSVIQGYQETQYF. In nucleotides, the CDR3 is TGCAGCGTAATACAGGGTTACCAAGAGACCCAGTACTTC.

The V call is TRBV4-3, the J call TRBJ2-7; the D is unclear. The CDR3 is 15 amino acids. The ends were cut back, 1 base at V and 1 base at J, with 11 bases in the middle. Germline CDR1 reads LGHNA; CDR2 reads YSLEER. The CDR3 bases are TGCGCCAGCAGCCAAGTCCATGCGATTTCCTACGAGCAGTACTTC. Translating gives CASSQVHAISYEQYF.

The chain links TRBV20-1 to TRBJ2-3; TRBD2 matches at 10 bases. This CDR3 is built from 18 residues. Germline V gives CDR1 DFQATT, CDR2 SNEGSKA (reference sequence). The trim removed 1 base at V and 4 bases at J, leaving 14 bases unmatched. The CDR3 here is CSARAFHFKREGPDTQYF. CDR3 nucleotides: TGCAGTGCTAGAGCCTTCCACTTCAAGCGGGAGGGCCCAGATACGCAGTATTTT.

This clonotype has more than one count but fewer than ten. The chain is built from TRBV28 and TRBJ1-2; D is ambiguous. Germline assignment: CDR1 MDHEN and CDR2 SYDVKM. The CDR3 contains 18 residues. V was pared by 3 bases and J by 12 bases, with 32 bases between. CDR3 sequence reads: CASSFTAIENYGLHPDTF. Here the CDR3 DNA reads TGTGCCAGCAGTTTCACAGCAATAGAAAACTATGGGCTACACCCCGACACCTTC.

The sample holds a few counts of this clonotype. The chain carries TRBV20-1 and TRBJ2-1, with D possibly being TRBD2 (6 bases). Germline CDR1 and CDR2: DFQATT and SNEGSKA (reference sequence). The CDR3 sequence is 11 residues long. Trimming pared 8 bases from V and 11 bases from J, leaving 16 bases between. CDR3 residues: CSPSLAVQQFF. In nucleotides, the CDR3 is TGCAGTCCCTCTTTAGCGGTACAGCAGTTCTTC.

There are many counts of this clonotype. This rearrangement joins TRBV11-3 to TRBJ2-3, with 10 bases fitting TRBD2. CDR1 and CDR2 from the germline V gene are SGHNT and YENEEA. The trim removed 0 bases at V and 6 bases at J, leaving 9 bases unmatched. The CDR3 runs to 17 residues. CDR3 DNA: TGTGCCAGCAGCTTAGATCCTTCAGCGGGAGGGGCCGATACGCAGTATTTT. It specifies CASSLDPSAGGADTQYF.

The chain joins TRBV7-8 to TRBJ2-4, with 8 bases fitting TRBD2. The ends lost 1 base at V and 5 bases at J; junction bases unmatched: 4. The CDR3 length is 15 residues. Germline lookup yields CDR1 SGHVS and CDR2 FQNEAQ. DNA of the CDR3: TGTGCCAGCAGCTTAGGGGTCGGGGGGGAAAACATTCAGTACTTC. This translates into CASSLGVGGENIQYF.

This clonotype was picked up many times. V gene TRBV6-2 or TRBV6-3 combines with J gene TRBJ2-3; D is possibly TRBD2 (5 bases). Trimming removed 5 bases from V and 4 bases from J, with 13 bases in between. The CDR3 length is 14 residues. Germline CDR1 MNHEY, CDR2 SVGEGT. CDR3 sequence reads: CASSRPASPDTQYF. CDR3 DNA sequence: TGTGCCAGCAGTCGCCCGGCTAGCCCAGATACGCAGTATTTT.

This clonotype was seen more than once but under ten times. The V call is TRBV28, the J call TRBJ2-7, with D unclear. There are 14 residues in the CDR3. V lost 2 bases and J 2 bases, leaving 10 bases between the germline ends. Germline V gene data show CDR1 as MDHEN and CDR2 as SYDVKM. The CDR3 protein is CASSLVVLPYEQYF. In DNA, the CDR3 is TGTGCCAGCAGTTTAGTGGTGTTACCCTACGAGCAGTACTTC.

This rearrangement joins TRBV9 to TRBJ2-5; D unclear. The CDR3 spans 15 residues. Germline assignment: CDR1 SGDLS and CDR2 YYNGEE. V dropped 7 bases and J dropped 5 bases, with 21 bases sitting between them. The CDR3 loop reads CASPFHRAPWETQYF. The CDR3 coding sequence is TGTGCCAGCCCTTTCCACCGGGCCCCTTGGGAGACCCAGTACTTC.

The chain recombines TRBV20-1 with TRBJ2-7, with 9 bases that match TRBD1. This CDR3 comprises 13 residues. Germline CDR1 reads DFQATT; CDR2 reads SNEGSKA (reference sequence). With V trimmed by 5 bases and J by 2 bases, 4 bases remained unmatched. The CDR3, as DNA: TGCAGTGCTCACCGGACAGGGGCCTACGAGCAGTACTTC. It encodes CSAHRTGAYEQYF.

About this clonotype: The conserved closing phenylalanine or tryptophan is absent in this CDR3, likely reflecting a read error. The chain uses TRBV27 and TRBJ1-4; unclear D gene. With 3 bases removed from V and 3 bases from J, the gap between germline ends came to 11 bases. Germline CDR1 MNHEY, CDR2 SMNVEV (reference sequence). The CDR3 sequence is 15 residues long. The CDR3 loop is CASSFGGTPNEKLFY. CDR3 in DNA: TGTGCCAGCAGTTTTGGTGGCACACCTAATGAAAAACTGTTTTAT.

This clonotype has only a few counts. This chain links TRBV20-1 with TRBJ2-7; weak D call: TRBD2 (6 bases). Looked up from germline, CDR1 is DFQATT and CDR2 is SNEGSKA (reference sequence). V was shortened by 4 bases and J by 2 bases, with 15 bases between the two germline ends. This CDR3 comprises 14 residues. The CDR3 bases are TGCAGTGCTACCTCGCAGGCGGGAACCTACGAGCAGTACTTC. This codes for CSATSQAGTYEQYF.

There are a few counts of this clonotype. The V and J genes are TRBV20-1 and TRBJ2-1; 10 bases fit TRBD2. The CDR3 spans 15 residues. CDR1 and CDR2 from the germline V gene are DFQATT and SNEGSKA (reference sequence). The V and J ends lost 2 bases and 7 bases, in that order; junction bases with no gene match: 8. The CDR3 loop reads CSARLLAGAYNEQFF. The DNA of the CDR3 is TGCAGTGCTAGACTTCTAGCGGGAGCTTATAATGAGCAGTTCTTC.

This clonotype was detected only a few times. J is TRBJ2-3 and V is TRBV24-1; D gene uncertain. The CDR3 runs to 16 residues. V was trimmed by 2 bases and J by 2 bases, leaving 13 bases between them. Germline V gene data show CDR1 as KGHDR and CDR2 as SFDVKD. The CDR3 sequence is CATSDSGELPTDTQYF. CDR3 coding DNA: TGTGCCACCAGTGATTCGGGCGAGCTCCCCACAGATACGCAGTATTTT.

The V and J genes are TRBV4-3 and TRBJ2-2; 8 positions match TRBD2. The CDR3 spans 17 residues. Germline V CDR1 and CDR2: LGHNA, YSLEER. V lost 0 bases, J lost 7 bases, and 10 bases stayed unmatched. CDR3 amino acids: CASSQEWRGGSGGELFF. For the CDR3, the DNA is TGCGCCAGCAGCCAAGAATGGCGCGGGGGGAGCGGCGGGGAGCTGTTTTTT.

The chain recombines TRBV25-1 with TRBJ2-7; maybe TRBD2 (6 bases). Trimming removed 2 bases from V and 2 bases from J, with 13 bases in between. Germline-derived CDR1 and CDR2 are MGHDK and SYGVNS. This CDR3 region has 15 residues. In DNA, the CDR3 is TGTGCCAGCAGTGAAGTGACGGGCGGGACCTACGAGCAGTACTTC. It yields the protein CASSEVTGGTYEQYF.

This chain joins TRBV7-9 and TRBJ2-7; 14 bases match TRBD2. Germline assignment: CDR1 SEHNR and CDR2 FQNEAQ (reference sequence). The trim removed 5 bases at V and 4 bases at J, leaving 10 bases unmatched. The CDR3 length is 17 residues. This CDR3 is CASSPRTSGRTLYEQYF. The DNA of the CDR3 is TGTGCCAGCAGCCCCAGGACTAGCGGGAGGACGCTTTACGAGCAGTACTTC.